This TCR beta chain was captured in a study of post-analysis software for immune sequencing data. Study-level points and caveats: Included in a set of roughly five TRBV segments more frequent in patients than controls were TRBV5-6, TRBV5-1 and TRBV20-1.

CDR3 length: 14 residues. V was clipped by 1 base and J by 4 bases, with 11 bases between them. Per the germline V gene, CDR1 is SGDLS and CDR2 is YYNGEE. The library was made from cDNA and included unique molecular identifiers. MiXCR, applied by TCRdb to the PCR reads, yields one record per CDR3 protein. The sample has roughly 800,000 distinct CDR3 sequences, under 60% seen once; the top ten hold roughly 5%. Worth noting for this clonotype: Its cognate antigen is unknown.

Sequencing used blood. J is TRBJ2-5 and V is TRBV9; D call uncertain. This sequence was found in a girl aged 10 to 17 with multiple sclerosis. The CDR3 protein is CASSVSLMAETQYF. The CDR3 bases are TGTGCCAGCAGCGTATCACTGATGGCAGAGACCCAGTACTTC.